The 27 T cell receptor beta chains given below trace back to one sample, sequenced in a study of monozygotic twins with inflammatory bowel disease. TCRdb re-called the 5' RACE reads; every CDR3 protein appears as one record, without DNA. The sample includes 200,000 to 250,000 distinct CDR3 sequences. Specimen: blood. The receptor source for this set is a human donor with ulcerative colitis or Crohn's disease, or a healthy co-twin of an affected twin (not recorded which).

The chain couples TRBV7-2 to TRBJ2-5; the D call from TCRdb, TRBD2, cannot be confirmed without DNA. This CDR3 is built from 16 residues. The germline V gene encodes CDR1 SGHTA and CDR2 FQGNSA. The chain's CDR3 is CASSLAPSGVQETQYF.

This chain joins TRBV5-6 and TRBJ1-1; TCRdb's D gene call, TRBD1, goes unchecked for lack of DNA. CDR1 and CDR2 (germline): SGHDT, YYEEEE. The CDR3 covers 17 residues. This CDR3 is CASSSQTGGSGRTEAFF.

The chain uses TRBV2 and TRBJ2-2; TCRdb's D call, TRBD1, is unchecked because there is no DNA. Germline V gene lookup returns CDR1 SNHLY and CDR2 FYNNEI. The CDR3 loop spans 16 amino acids. This CDR3 is CASSGAGSTGPGELFF.

The V and J genes are TRBV5-4 and TRBJ2-6; without DNA, the TCRdb call of TRBD1 cannot be checked. The V gene's germline CDR1 is SGHNT and CDR2 YYREEE (reference sequence). The CDR3 is made up of 17 amino acids. The CDR3 protein is CASSLWAGKLRANVLTF.

The chain joins TRBV4-2 to TRBJ2-2; checking the TCRdb D call of TRBD1 is not possible without DNA. Per the germline V gene, CDR1 is LGHNA and CDR2 is YNFKEQ. This CDR3 has 19 residues. The CDR3 loop reads CASSQLKSGTGDGTGELFF.

This sequence joins TRBV5-1 and TRBJ1-4; TCRdb's D call, TRBD1, is unchecked because there is no DNA. This CDR3 is 16 amino acids long. In germline, CDR1 is SGHRS, CDR2 YFSETQ. The chain's CDR3 is CASSLGWTASNEKLFF.

J is TRBJ1-2 and V is TRBV28; without DNA, the TCRdb call of TRBD1 cannot be checked. The CDR3 has 13 residues. Germline CDR1 reads MDHEN; CDR2 reads SYDVKM. The CDR3 is CASSTGTAYGYTF.

The chain joins TRBV5-6 to TRBJ1-6; TCRdb names TRBD1, which stays unverified in the absence of DNA. The germline V gene has CDR1 SGHDT and CDR2 YYEEEE. This CDR3 contains 14 residues. The CDR3 sequence is CASRWDSRNSPLHF.

The V gene is TRBV2, the J gene TRBJ1-5; absent DNA, TCRdb's TRBD1 call cannot be checked. CDR3 length equals 15 residues. Germline CDR1 is SNHLY and CDR2 is FYNNEI. CDR3 residues: CASKARDRGSQPQHF.

The rearrangement links TRBV12-3 or TRBV12-4 to TRBJ1-1; the D call of TRBD1 rests on TCRdb alone, since no DNA is present to check it. This CDR3 has 14 amino acids. CDR3 region: CASSPLRAYTEAFF.

V usage is TRBV29-1 and J usage is TRBJ2-3; without DNA, the TCRdb call of TRBD2 cannot be checked. The CDR3 consists of 18 residues. Germline V gives CDR1 SQVTM, CDR2 ANQGSEA. The CDR3: CSVEFQGVAGGRTDTQYF.

V gene TRBV7-2 combines with J gene TRBJ2-2. Germline V CDR1 and CDR2: SGHTA, FQGNSA. The CDR3 has 13 amino acids. CDR3 sequence reads: CASSSGRTGELFF.

V is TRBV12-3 or TRBV12-4 and J is TRBJ1-2. The CDR3 totals 11 residues. CDR3 amino acids: CASSPNYGYTF.

The J gene is TRBJ2-5, the V gene TRBV5-4. The CDR3 contains 12 residues. Germline V CDR1 and CDR2: SGHNT, YYREEE (reference sequence). The CDR3 spells CASARWGETQYF.

This rearrangement joins TRBV5-1 to TRBJ2-7; no DNA is available, so the TRBD2 call from TCRdb remains unchecked. The CDR3 extends over 15 amino acids. Germline values: CDR1 SGHRS, CDR2 YFSETQ. The chain's CDR3 is CASSLDPSGGPEQYF.

The chain is built from TRBV5-1 and TRBJ1-5. This CDR3 region has 15 residues. Per germline, CDR1 SGHRS and CDR2 YFSETQ. The CDR3: CASSLESGYNQPQHF.

Here the CDR3 reads CASSQGEGSPLHF. The V call is TRBV4-1, the J call TRBJ1-6. Per the germline V gene, CDR1 is MGHRA and CDR2 is YSYEKL. The CDR3 has 13 amino acids.

CDR3 amino acids: CASSRGTSGAGAQYF. The chain employs TRBV14 and TRBJ2-5; TCRdb selects TRBD2, and the lack of DNA leaves this call unchecked. Germline V lookup: CDR1 SGHDN, CDR2 FVKESK. The CDR3 is 15 residues long.

The chain is built from TRBV5-1 and TRBJ2-3; TCRdb indicates TRBD1, and absent DNA this call remains unverified. The CDR3 covers 14 residues. The germline V gene has CDR1 SGHRS and CDR2 YFSETQ. The CDR3 is CASSRGGAVGTQYF.

V gene TRBV2 combines with J gene TRBJ1-1; TCRdb's D call, TRBD1, is unchecked because there is no DNA. Germline CDR1 is SNHLY and CDR2 is FYNNEI. The CDR3 is 14 amino acids. The CDR3 protein is CASSERQGATEAFF.

The chain couples TRBV12-3 or TRBV12-4 to TRBJ2-2; TCRdb reports TRBD1, a call that lacks DNA to check it against. The CDR3 sequence is 17 residues long. CDR3 in amino acids: CASSSRQGPLLRGELFF.

The V gene is TRBV20-1, the J gene TRBJ2-1; the D gene TCRdb calls, TRBD1, cannot be checked with no DNA. There are 11 residues in the CDR3. The germline V gene encodes CDR1 DFQATT and CDR2 SNEGSKA (reference sequence). CDR3 protein: CSAMAGHEQFF.

This sequence joins TRBV5-1 and TRBJ1-4. Looked up from germline, CDR1 is SGHRS and CDR2 is YFSETQ. The CDR3 is 14 residues long. This CDR3 reads CASNLAGINEKLFF.

CDR3 amino acids: CASSQVTGGSSPLHF. V is TRBV14 and J is TRBJ1-6; there is no DNA to check the TCRdb D call of TRBD1. Germline loops: CDR1 SGHDN, CDR2 FVKESK. This CDR3 is built from 15 residues.

This chain uses TRBV5-1 with TRBJ2-1; with no DNA, the TCRdb D assignment of TRBD1 cannot be verified. The CDR3 consists of 14 residues. The germline V gene encodes CDR1 SGHRS and CDR2 YFSETQ. CDR3 protein: CASSLVTGDHEQFF.

The chain combines TRBV29-1 with TRBJ1-2; TCRdb lists TRBD1, though no DNA is available to test this call. In germline, CDR1 is SQVTM, CDR2 ANQGSEA. The CDR3 loop spans 14 amino acids. The CDR3 spells CSAAPGQGNDGYTF.

The chain is built from TRBV6-6 and TRBJ1-2. The CDR3 loop spans 13 amino acids. CDR1 and CDR2 (germline): MNHNY, SVGAGI (reference sequence). CDR3 residues: CASSYRADYGYTF.